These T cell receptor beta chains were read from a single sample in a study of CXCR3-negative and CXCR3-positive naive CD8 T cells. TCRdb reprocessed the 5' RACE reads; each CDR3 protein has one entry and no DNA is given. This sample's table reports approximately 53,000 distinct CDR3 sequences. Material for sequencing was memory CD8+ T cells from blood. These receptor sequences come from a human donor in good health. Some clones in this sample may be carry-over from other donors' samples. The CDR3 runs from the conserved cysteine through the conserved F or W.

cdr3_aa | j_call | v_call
CAISEVEGGLGMNTEAFF | TRBJ1-1 | TRBV10-3
CASSYSRESSYEQYF | TRBJ2-7 | TRBV6-5
CASSFRDGEKLFF | TRBJ1-4 | TRBV19
CSVVPDTPQFF | TRBJ2-1 | TRBV29-1
CASSSPLGDEQYF | TRBJ2-7 | TRBV12-3/TRBV12-4
CASSSRGSGSEYEQYF | TRBJ2-7 | TRBV2
CSVADTYEQYF | TRBJ2-7 | TRBV29-1
CASSQTTRGYRYGYTF | TRBJ1-2 | TRBV14
CAISELSSGANSPLHF | TRBJ1-6 | TRBV10-3
CASSLVGDISGDTQYF | TRBJ2-3 | TRBV7-6
CASSLQGGGAYEQYF | TRBJ2-7 | TRBV7-3
CASSQLSLGEQYF | TRBJ2-7 | TRBV14
CASENRGLEETQYF | TRBJ2-5 | TRBV7-9
CASSQGRGSYGYTF | TRBJ1-2 | TRBV4-1
CSVEEGVRSTDTQYF | TRBJ2-3 | TRBV29-1
CSARSRLAGYTYNEQFF | TRBJ2-1 | TRBV20-1
CASSQAGYESSMDGYTF | TRBJ1-2 | TRBV3-1
CSVASISSTDTQYF | TRBJ2-3 | TRBV29-1
CASSQIDNEQFF | TRBJ2-1 | TRBV27
CASSQEASGSNDNEQFF | TRBJ2-1 | TRBV3-1
CASTLTGEGSYEQYF | TRBJ2-7 | TRBV6-5
CSARGGDRDGYTF | TRBJ1-2 | TRBV20-1
CSARDQDREYQPQHF | TRBJ1-5 | TRBV20-1
CSVTGGLNTEAFF | TRBJ1-1 | TRBV20-1
CASSQLGGKETQYF | TRBJ2-5 | TRBV5-1
CASSFRGDNEKLFF | TRBJ1-4 | TRBV7-9
CASSDLATGDYNEQFF | TRBJ2-1 | TRBV6-4
CASSGGFRAGYQPQHF | TRBJ1-5 | TRBV28
CASSSLPRAGLNTGELFF | TRBJ2-2 | TRBV28
CASSLNIPPTSGGAIYEQYF | TRBJ2-7 | TRBV12-3/TRBV12-4
CASSSDLLDTQYF | TRBJ2-3 | TRBV7-3
CASSPVGGSGEQFF | TRBJ2-1 | TRBV11-2
CASSALEGSTDTQYF | TRBJ2-3 | TRBV12-3/TRBV12-4
CSARDGLAKNIQYF | TRBJ2-4 | TRBV20-1
CASSLVEGAYTEAFF | TRBJ1-1 | TRBV7-8
CASRETGNNYGYTF | TRBJ1-2 | TRBV12-3/TRBV12-4
CASSLVPQESNQPQHF | TRBJ1-5 | TRBV28
CASGPTGDFGETQYF | TRBJ2-5 | TRBV28
CASSQGNTEAFF | TRBJ1-1 | TRBV4-3
CASSSGQGAHEQFF | TRBJ2-1 | TRBV5-1
CASSEGLTGAVYEQYF | TRBJ2-7 | TRBV6-1
CASNPKGTYEQYF | TRBJ2-7 | TRBV2
CSARDSGTANYEQYF | TRBJ2-7 | TRBV20-1
CASSYPGGNNEKLFF | TRBJ1-4 | TRBV12-3/TRBV12-4
CASSELTNTEAFF | TRBJ1-1 | TRBV10-1
CASSHGGGTQETQYF | TRBJ2-5 | TRBV7-3
CSVERGEAYEQYF | TRBJ2-7 | TRBV29-1
CSISSGRGGNEQFF | TRBJ2-1 | TRBV20-1
CASSQVDRGNYGYTF | TRBJ1-2 | TRBV3-1
CASSDTGGEIYEQFF | TRBJ2-1 | TRBV6-1
CASSLDAPADEAFF | TRBJ1-1 | TRBV5-1
CSALRGGFETEAFF | TRBJ1-1 | TRBV20-1
CSVEDSRGQFF | TRBJ2-1 | TRBV29-1
CASSLAPGRNTEAFF | TRBJ1-1 | TRBV12-3/TRBV12-4